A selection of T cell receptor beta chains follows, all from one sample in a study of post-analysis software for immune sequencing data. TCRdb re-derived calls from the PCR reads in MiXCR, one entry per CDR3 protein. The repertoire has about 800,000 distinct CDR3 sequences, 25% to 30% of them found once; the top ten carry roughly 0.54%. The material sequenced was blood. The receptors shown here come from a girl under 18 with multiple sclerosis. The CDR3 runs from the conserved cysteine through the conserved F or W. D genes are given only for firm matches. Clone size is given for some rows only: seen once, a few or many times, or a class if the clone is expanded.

CASTQRGNTEAFF	NA	TRBV28	NA
CASSLRRPGQETQYF	NA	TRBV12-3/TRBV12-4	once
CSATGVGTDTQYF	TRBD1	TRBV20-1	few
CSAGTANTEAFF	TRBD1	TRBV29-1	few
CASSWVSSLITDTQYF	NA	TRBV5-8	few
CSARSLAESTDTQYF	NA	TRBV20-1	once
CASSLTGLAGVQYF	TRBD2	TRBV14	once
CSVDLTGNYGYTF	NA	TRBV29-1	many
CASSLIRGARDTQYF	NA	TRBV7-9	NA
CASSAHSGTGGRNTEAFF	TRBD1	TRBV6-2/TRBV6-3	NA
CSARDLSSAYNEQFF	NA	TRBV20-1	NA
CAISEGSPLHF	NA	TRBV10-3	NA
CASSSFASGNHEQYF	TRBD2	TRBV28	NA
CASSSHLAGASHEQYF	TRBD2	TRBV28	few
CSAPNRVGIQETQYF	NA	TRBV20-1	few
CASTQVGTDTQYF	NA	TRBV7-2	once
CASSLAPGPLIYEQYF	NA	TRBV7-2	NA
CASSLGGRQRGDEEYF	NA	TRBV12-3/TRBV12-4	NA
CATSDFFGEQYF	NA	TRBV24-1	few
CASSVAGASYNEQFF	NA	TRBV9	few
CATSRGQGNADTQYF	TRBD1	TRBV15	NA
CSALARGIGNSPLHF	NA	TRBV20-1	few
CASSPPGRKKETQYF	NA	TRBV7-2	NA
CASSPVEYTEAFF	NA	TRBV13	NA
CASRRTGERGQPQHF	TRBD1	TRBV11-2	NA
CASSFNGEQYF	NA	TRBV7-2	few
CASPMKRIRRRWPVRAYEQYF	NA	TRBV10-1	NA
CASSGTGTGYGYTF	NA	TRBV7-2	few